This T cell receptor beta chain derives from a study of cytomegalovirus exposure and HLA in healthy donors. Points from the study as a whole: A reported reduction in N-insertions relative to the 666-donor mean was seen in an Asian-associated ancestry cluster in a later analysis. For most TCR sequences rarity was the rule, although some public TCRs occurred in many donors. With further analysis later on, most CMV-associated TCR beta chains appeared HLA-restricted.

Trimming left V 7 bases short and J 5 bases short, with 18 bases between. The germline V gene encodes CDR1 MNHEY and CDR2 SVGAGI. The CDR3 covers 15 residues. This clone was counted only a few times. Its antigen is not identified. Use of 60 Vbeta and 13 Jbeta primers characterized the PCR. Authors' data handling: An analysis performed later counted around 80 million unique TCR beta chains (roughly 11 million of them shared). Data came from immunoSEQ multiplex PCR; TCRdb stores just in-frame clones and leaves some out. V and J calls and clone size follow that table, whereas D and trimming were derived from the DNA. The sample carries 25,000 to 35,000 clones, 35% to 50% recorded once.

Sequenced: PBMCs. The J gene is TRBJ1-5, the V gene TRBV6-5; D remains unclear. This sequence was found in a woman aged 45-65 years in good health and CMV-seronegative. The CDR3, as DNA: TGTGCCAGCACCCTAAAGTTGGGCATCTATCAGCCCCAGCATTTT. Amino acid sequence: CASTLKLGIYQPQHF.